What follows are 31 T cell receptor beta chains derived from one specimen sequenced in a study of OX40 agonist ivuxolimab in advanced cancers. Sequencing used immunoSEQ multiplex PCR; TCRdb keeps in-frame clones, though not all of them. Of about 52,000 clones listed, less than 90% were seen once; the top ten hold approximately 7%. Source: CD4+ or CD8+ T cells sorted from blood, taken in a trial of the OX40 agonist ivuxolimab. Receptors originate from an adult with an advanced solid tumor such as melanoma, head and neck, liver or kidney cancer.

This sequence joins TRBV6-5 and TRBJ1-2; 9 nucleotides line up with TRBD1. Germline CDR1 MNHEY, CDR2 SVGAGI. The length of the CDR3 is 14 residues. With V trimmed by 5 bases and J by 7 bases, 8 bases remained unmatched. CDR3 bases: TGTGCCAGCAGTGAATGGGACAGGGTTTCTGGCTACACCTTC. It specifies CASSEWDRVSGYTF.

DNA of the CDR3: TGTGCCAGTAGTCGGGACGTGAGCTCCTACGAGCAGTACTTC. Its protein product is CASSRDVSSYEQYF. This chain uses TRBV19 with TRBJ2-7, with D perhaps assigned TRBD1 or TRBD2 (5 bases each). Trimming pared 5 bases from V and 0 bases from J, leaving 11 bases between. CDR3 length: 14 residues. Germline V lookup: CDR1 LNHDA, CDR2 SQIVND (reference sequence).

V usage is TRBV4-1 and J usage is TRBJ2-3; 9 bases are shared with TRBD2. This CDR3 is built from 17 residues. V was pared by 1 base and J by 4 bases, with 9 bases of the junction left unmatched. The germline gives CDR1 MGHRA, CDR2 YSYEKL. The CDR3 DNA follows: TGCGCCAGCAGCCAAGGGTGGACTAGCGCAAGGGCAGATACGCAGTATTTT. Encoded protein: CASSQGWTSARADTQYF.

This chain links TRBV5-1 with TRBJ1-2; D is perhaps TRBD1 (6 bases). V lost 0 bases and J lost 6, with 15 bases in between. CDR3 length: 15 amino acids. The germline gives CDR1 SGHRS, CDR2 YFSETQ. CDR3 sequence: CASSLDGGRSDGYTF. The CDR3 DNA is TGCGCCAGCAGCTTGGATGGGGGGCGGTCGGATGGCTACACCTTC.

This chain joins TRBV18 and TRBJ1-4, with D unresolved. The V and J ends lost 2 bases and 0 bases respectively, with 10 bases between them. This CDR3 region has 16 residues. CDR1 and CDR2 (germline): KGHSH, LQKENI. CDR3 in amino acids: CASSPDVTATNEKLFF. The CDR3 nucleotides are TGTGCCAGCTCACCAGACGTAACCGCAACTAATGAAAAACTGTTTTTT. Full variable domain (rest looked up from reference TRBV18 and TRBJ1-4): NAGVMQNPRHLVRRRGQEARLRCSPMKGHSHVYWYRQLPEEGLKFMVYLQKENIIDESGMPKERFSAEFPKEGPSILRIQQVVRGDSAAYFCASSPDVTATNEKLFFGSGTQLSVL.

The chain is built from TRBV12-5 and TRBJ1-2; a weak D match, TRBD1 (6 bases). Trimming removed 6 bases from V and 3 bases from J, with 14 bases in between. Germline CDR1 and CDR2: LGHNT and FRNRAP. This CDR3 has 14 amino acids. The CDR3 DNA reads as TGTGCTAGTGGGGACAGATGGGGAGACTATGGCTACACCTTC. This gives the protein CASGDRWGDYGYTF.

The chain combines TRBV5-1 with TRBJ1-2; TRBD1 matches 10 bases. The CDR3 spans 15 residues. The J segment lost 6 bases and the V segment lost 4 bases, leaving 9 bases of the junction unmatched. Germline V gene sequence: CDR1 SGHRS, CDR2 YFSETQ. CDR3 loop: CASSQGDRGFNGYTF. The CDR3 coding sequence is TGCGCCAGCAGCCAAGGGGACAGGGGTTTCAATGGCTACACCTTC.

This chain connects TRBV27 to TRBJ1-6; D remains ambiguous. V was pared by 2 bases and J by 1 base, with 9 bases between. The CDR3 loop spans 16 amino acids. Germline V gene sequence: CDR1 MNHEY, CDR2 SMNVEV (reference sequence). The DNA of the CDR3 is TGTGCCAGCAGTTTAAGTTCGGGATCCTATAATTCACCCCTCCACTTT. This translates into CASSLSSGSYNSPLHF.

V usage is TRBV19 and J usage is TRBJ1-1; D is undetermined. The V end lost 3 bases, the J end lost 1 base, and 6 bases lay between the germline ends. Germline loops: CDR1 LNHDA, CDR2 SQIVND (reference sequence). The CDR3 is 13 residues long. The CDR3 reads CASSIEENTEAFF. The DNA of the CDR3 is TGTGCCAGTAGTATTGAAGAGAACACTGAAGCTTTCTTT.

The CDR3 region is CASSYRRDSEAFF. The CDR3 nucleotides read TGTGCCAGCAGTTACAGACGGGATTCTGAAGCTTTCTTT. The chain is built from TRBV6-5 and TRBJ1-1; D uncertain. Germline values: CDR1 MNHEY, CDR2 SVGAGI. The CDR3 spans 13 residues. With 2 bases removed from V and 6 bases from J, the gap between germline ends came to 10 bases.

The gene calls are TRBV1 and TRBJ2-7; TRBD1, as called in the table, went unchecked against the DNA. TRBV1 constitutes a pseudogene. This CDR3 comprises 17 residues. This CDR3 is CTSSQDGGTGGNYEQYF. The CDR3 DNA reads as TGCACCAGCAGCCAAGATGGTGGGACAGGGGGTAACTACGAGCAGTACTTC.

CDR3: CASSEAARSYEQYF. CDR3 in DNA: TGTGCCAGCAGTGAAGCTGCCAGGTCCTACGAGCAGTACTTC. V usage is TRBV6-1 and J usage is TRBJ2-7; D is ambiguous. Looked up from germline, CDR1 is MNHNS and CDR2 is SASEGT. The CDR3 spans 14 residues. V was clipped by 0 bases and J by 1 base, with 7 bases between them.

The chain carries TRBV28 and TRBJ2-7; D could derive from TRBD1 or TRBD2 (5 bases each). The CDR3 loop spans 16 amino acids. V was cut by 2 bases and J by 3 bases, with 17 bases left in between. The germline CDR1 and CDR2 sequences are MDHEN and SYDVKM. The CDR3 region has the DNA TGTGCCAGCAGTTTAGGGGACCGGGACCCACTCTACGAGCAGTACTTC. This encodes CASSLGDRDPLYEQYF.

V usage is TRBV6-1 and J usage is TRBJ1-4, with D possibly TRBD1 on 5 matching bases. Germline V gene data show CDR1 as MNHNS and CDR2 as SASEGT. The CDR3 loop spans 14 amino acids. Deletions cut 5 bases from V and 8 bases from J, with 15 bases between. CDR3 bases: TGTGCCAGCAGTCAGGGTGGGATCGCCGAAAAACTGTTTTTT. This gives the protein CASSQGGIAEKLFF.

In this sample, this clone turned up a few times. This rearrangement joins TRBV5-1 to TRBJ1-3, with D perhaps matching TRBD1 (5 bases). This CDR3 region has 14 residues. Trimming stripped 2 bases from V and 3 bases from J, with 9 bases between. Germline V gene data show CDR1 as SGHRS and CDR2 as YFSETQ. The CDR3: CASSLRQSGNTIYF. CDR3 DNA sequence: TGCGCCAGCAGCTTACGACAGAGTGGAAACACCATATATTTT.

The V gene is TRBV2, the J gene TRBJ2-3; 7 nucleotides align to TRBD1. Germline values: CDR1 SNHLY, CDR2 FYNNEI. V was clipped by 10 bases and J by 1 base; unmatched bases: 11. The CDR3 is made up of 15 amino acids. CDR3 loop: CATHRGGGGTDTQYF. The DNA of the CDR3 is TGTGCCACCCACAGGGGCGGCGGTGGCACAGATACGCAGTATTTT.

V is TRBV6-5 and J is TRBJ2-1; 7 bases map to TRBD1. The V gene's germline CDR1 is MNHEY and CDR2 SVGAGI. The V gene end was trimmed by 4 bases and the J gene end by 8 bases; junction bases not matched to a gene: 11. This CDR3 spans 15 amino acids. The CDR3 sequence is CASSSSPDRVYEQFF. The DNA for the CDR3 is TGTGCCAGCAGTTCCTCCCCTGACAGGGTCTATGAGCAGTTCTTC.

The V call is TRBV5-1, the J call TRBJ2-1, with 11 bases identical to TRBD2. The CDR3 covers 16 residues. Germline V lookup: CDR1 SGHRS, CDR2 YFSETQ. V lost 4 bases and J lost 4; bases outside the gene matches: 7. As DNA, the CDR3 is TGCGCCAGCAGCGGATCTAGCGGGGGGTCTTACAATGAGCAGTTCTTC. Encoded protein: CASSGSSGGSYNEQFF.

The chain couples TRBV6-5 to TRBJ1-4, with 7 bases aligning to TRBD1. J gave up 3 bases and V 5 bases, and 3 bases lay outside the gene matches. CDR1 is MNHEY, CDR2 SVGAGI, per germline. The CDR3 is 14 residues long. The CDR3 sequence: CASSRDRPNEKLFF. The DNA for the CDR3 is TGTGCCAGCAGTCGGGACAGACCTAATGAAAAACTGTTTTTT.

The chain has TRBV29-1 and TRBJ1-2; D gene uncertain. V was pared by 4 bases and J by 0 bases, with 12 bases between. In germline, CDR1 is SQVTM, CDR2 ANQGSEA. The CDR3 extends over 14 amino acids. CDR3 DNA: TGCAGCGTTGGAAGGCTTAGAGCTAACTATGGCTACACCTTC. Residues: CSVGRLRANYGYTF.

As concerns this clone: Other DNA sequences of this sample code for an identical CDR3. CDR3 amino acids: CAWNRGPYEQYF. DNA of the CDR3: TGTGCCTGGAACCGGGGTCCCTACGAGCAGTACTTC. J is TRBJ2-7 and V is TRBV30; D may be TRBD2 (5 bases). This CDR3 is 12 amino acids long. V lost 4 bases to trimming and J lost 2 bases, with 9 bases between them. Per germline, CDR1 GTSNPN and CDR2 SVGIG (reference sequence). The full variable domain, in which reference TRBV30 and TRBJ2-7 provide the parts outside the CDR3, is SQTIHQWPATLVQPVGSPLSLECTVEGTSNPNLYWYRQAAGRGLQLLFYSVGIGQISSEVPQNLSASRPQDRQFILSSKKLLLSDSGFYLCAWNRGPYEQYFGPGTRLTVT.

The chain employs TRBV11-3 and TRBJ2-1, with 8 bases that match TRBD1. Germline-derived CDR1 and CDR2 are SGHNT and YENEEA. With 5 bases clipped from V and 6 bases from J, the junction kept 3 bases outside the gene matches. The CDR3 is 13 amino acids. DNA for the CDR3: TGTGCCAGCAGCGACGACAGGGGCAATGAGCAGTTCTTC. Protein sequence: CASSDDRGNEQFF. Complete variable domain (other parts from reference TRBV11-3 and TRBJ2-1): EAGVVQSPRYKIIEKKQPVAFWCNPISGHNTLYWYLQNLGQGPELLIRYENEEAVDDSQLPKDRFSAERLKGVDSTLKIQPAELGDSAVYLCASSDDRGNEQFFGPGTRLTVL.

This rearrangement joins TRBV25-1 to TRBJ2-7; D not resolved. This CDR3 is built from 13 residues. The germline V and J ends were trimmed by 1 base and 6 bases, with 10 bases remaining between them. Looked up from germline, CDR1 is MGHDK and CDR2 is SYGVNS. In DNA, the CDR3 is TGTGCCAGCAGTGAATCCCTCCCCGGCGAGCAGTACTTC. Protein product: CASSESLPGEQYF.

The CDR3 region has the DNA TGTGCCATCAGTGATGGGGATGCAACTAATGAAAAACTGTTTTTT. Translated, it gives CAISDGDATNEKLFF. The chain links TRBV10-3 to TRBJ1-4; D remains ambiguous. Trimming removed 3 bases from V and 0 bases from J, with 8 bases in between. The CDR3 runs to 15 residues. The V gene's germline CDR1 is ENHRY and CDR2 SYGVKD.

This chain's CDR3 is CASDRDKNTGELFF. The CDR3 nucleotides read TGTGCCAGCGACCGGGACAAGAACACCGGGGAGCTGTTTTTT. The gene calls are TRBV19 and TRBJ2-2, with a weak D call TRBD1 (6 bases). Between the trimmed V and J ends, which lost 9 bases and 1 base, there was a span of 12 bases. Germline lookup yields CDR1 LNHDA and CDR2 SQIVND (reference sequence). The CDR3 loop spans 14 amino acids. Full variable domain (rest looked up from reference TRBV19 and TRBJ2-2): DGGITQSPKYLFRKEGQNVTLSCEQNLNHDAMYWYRQDPGQGLRLIYYSQIVNDFQKGDIAEGYSVSREKKESFPLTVTSAQKNPTAFYLCASDRDKNTGELFFGEGSRLTVL.

The chain couples TRBV29-1 to TRBJ2-1; 7 bases fit TRBD2. Germline trimming cut 4 bases from V and 9 bases from J; bases unmatched to any gene: 15. This CDR3 comprises 15 residues. Germline lookup yields CDR1 SQVTM and CDR2 ANQGSEA. Here the CDR3 DNA reads TGCAGCGTTGGGAAAAGCGGGGCGCGCGGAGGTGAGCAGTTCTTC. Its protein product is CSVGKSGARGGEQFF.

This clone was recorded only once. This chain joins TRBV21-1 and TRBJ2-4; the table assigns TRBD2, which was not confirmed against the DNA. TRBV21-1 is a documented pseudogene. This CDR3 spans 18 amino acids. Here the CDR3 DNA reads TGTGCCAGCAGCAAGACTAGCGGGGGGGCCGTTCCCAAAAACATTCAGTACTTC. Translation: CASSKTSGGAVPKNIQYF.

The CDR3, as DNA: TGTGCCATCAGGACTAGCGGGGAAGCAGATACGCAGTATTTT. Residues: CAIRTSGEADTQYF. This chain joins TRBV10-3 and TRBJ2-3; 11 bases line up with TRBD2. Germline CDR1 and CDR2: ENHRY and SYGVKD. The CDR3 contains 14 residues. The V and J ends lost 6 bases and 4 bases, in that order; junction bases with no gene match: 3.

The chain is built from TRBV5-1 and TRBJ1-4, with D maybe TRBD1 (5 bases). CDR1 is SGHRS, CDR2 YFSETQ, per germline. The CDR3 contains 15 residues. The V gene lost 0 bases and the J gene lost 2 bases, with 8 bases spanning the gap. Here the CDR3 DNA reads TGCGCCAGCAGCTTGGCCGAGGGGACTAATGAAAAACTGTTTTTT. Its translation: CASSLAEGTNEKLFF.

The chain carries TRBV7-9 and TRBJ1-2; D not resolved. The CDR3 length is 15 residues. The V end was cut by 1 base, the J end by 2 bases, with 11 bases between. Germline V gene sequence: CDR1 SEHNR, CDR2 FQNEAQ (reference sequence). CDR3: CASSLGVGPNYGYTF. In nucleotides, the CDR3 is TGTGCCAGCAGCTTAGGTGTGGGTCCAAACTATGGCTACACCTTC.

The chain carries TRBV4-1 and TRBJ1-2; 8 positions match TRBD1. CDR1 and CDR2 (germline): MGHRA, YSYEKL. This CDR3 is 17 amino acids long. V was pared by 0 bases and J by 2 bases, with 8 bases of the junction left unmatched. CDR3 sequence (DNA): TGCGCCAGCAGCCAAGAGCAGAGGACAGGGTGGAACTATGGCTACACCTTC. Amino acid sequence: CASSQEQRTGWNYGYTF.